A selection of T cell receptor beta chains follows, all from one sample in a study of T cells expressing NK-cell markers. TCRdb reprocessed the 5' RACE reads and stores each CDR3 protein as one record, lacking DNA. This sample's table reports about 180,000 distinct CDR3 sequences. The source material was blood T cells: a sorted CD56 or NKG2C T cell subset, CD4+ or CD8+ T cells, or bulk PBMC T cells (not recorded which). The source is a woman between 18 and 70 years old in good health. The CDR3 runs from the conserved cysteine through the conserved F or W. For some rows the clone size is stated as once, few or many, or as a class when expanded; others skip it.

len: 14; j_gene: TRBJ2-7; v_gene: TRBV6-1; abundance: .; CDR3aa: CASRADRASYEQYF
len: 16; j_gene: TRBJ2-3; v_gene: TRBV5-6; abundance: .; CDR3aa: CASSLRQALYTDTQYF
len: 13; j_gene: TRBJ2-1; v_gene: TRBV5-8; abundance: .; CDR3aa: CASSRLLGYEQFF
len: 13; j_gene: TRBJ1-1; v_gene: TRBV12-3/TRBV12-4; abundance: .; CDR3aa: CASTRGLNTEAFF
len: 13; j_gene: TRBJ2-7; v_gene: TRBV27; abundance: .; CDR3aa: CASSSYRTYEQYF
len: 16; j_gene: TRBJ2-7; v_gene: TRBV20-1; abundance: .; CDR3aa: CSARTPSAGGPYEQYF
len: 13; j_gene: TRBJ1-5; v_gene: TRBV10-3; abundance: .; CDR3aa: CASRPTSNQPQHF
len: 14; j_gene: TRBJ2-2; v_gene: TRBV10-3; abundance: .; CDR3aa: CAITGQGITGELFF
len: 17; j_gene: TRBJ2-3; v_gene: TRBV5-1; abundance: .; CDR3aa: CASSPARASYRTDTQYF
len: 11; j_gene: TRBJ2-5; v_gene: TRBV5-6; abundance: medium-sized; CDR3aa: CASSSLETQYF
len: 15; j_gene: TRBJ2-1; v_gene: TRBV24-1; abundance: .; CDR3aa: CATSAFRGTYNEQFF
len: 16; j_gene: TRBJ2-1; v_gene: TRBV20-1; abundance: .; CDR3aa: CSARGSPPGSYNEQFF
len: 15; j_gene: TRBJ2-5; v_gene: TRBV6-5; abundance: .; CDR3aa: CASSYKGLGFGTQYF
len: 13; j_gene: TRBJ1-2; v_gene: TRBV5-8; abundance: .; CDR3aa: CASSFGTRYGYTF
len: 16; j_gene: TRBJ2-7; v_gene: TRBV6-1; abundance: .; CDR3aa: CASNPAWGTRHYEQYF
len: 16; j_gene: TRBJ2-5; v_gene: TRBV12-3/TRBV12-4; abundance: .; CDR3aa: CASKEGVGGLQETQYF
len: 13; j_gene: TRBJ2-1; v_gene: TRBV5-1; abundance: .; CDR3aa: CASSLVGSNEQFF
len: 16; j_gene: TRBJ2-1; v_gene: TRBV3-1; abundance: .; CDR3aa: CASSRRLAGGGDEQFF
len: 15; j_gene: TRBJ1-1; v_gene: TRBV12-3/TRBV12-4; abundance: .; CDR3aa: CASSFRGGSETEAFF
len: 16; j_gene: TRBJ1-5; v_gene: TRBV9; abundance: .; CDR3aa: CASSSGQGAGNQPQHF
len: 16; j_gene: TRBJ2-3; v_gene: TRBV5-1; abundance: .; CDR3aa: CASSTQARGGTDTQYF
len: 15; j_gene: TRBJ1-2; v_gene: TRBV21-1; abundance: .; CDR3aa: CASSKQGSPNYGYTF
len: 14; j_gene: TRBJ1-1; v_gene: TRBV12-3/TRBV12-4; abundance: .; CDR3aa: CASNSGQRNTEAFF
len: 15; j_gene: TRBJ2-7; v_gene: TRBV12-3/TRBV12-4; abundance: .; CDR3aa: CASSHHGQGDYEQYF
len: 16; j_gene: TRBJ2-3; v_gene: TRBV20-1; abundance: .; CDR3aa: CSASRRRGAYTDTQYF
len: 16; j_gene: TRBJ2-1; v_gene: TRBV24-1; abundance: .; CDR3aa: CATSDRAGGVYGEQFF
len: 16; j_gene: TRBJ2-4; v_gene: TRBV7-8; abundance: .; CDR3aa: CASSDSLSSAKNIQYF
len: 16; j_gene: TRBJ2-1; v_gene: TRBV3-1; abundance: .; CDR3aa: CASSQWGASDYNEQFF